The TCR beta chain described here comes from a study of CD8+ T cells in alopecia areata. Across the study: Patients received oral tofacitinib, 5 to 10 mg twice daily, for moderate-to-severe alopecia areata.

Notes on this clone: The antigen remains unidentified.

The ends were cut back, 3 bases at V and 0 bases at J, with 3 bases in the middle. The CDR3 has 13 residues. Germline V gene sequence: CDR1 MRHNA, CDR2 SNTAGT. General study results and limits: Greater clonality was observed in lesional scalp samples, especially alopecia totalis/universalis, versus normal scalp. Patients shared TCRs less clearly than mice did, possibly owing to HLA.

Investigators isolated RNA and reverse transcribed it into cDNA to act as the sequencing template. This table comes from immunoSEQ multiplex PCR, and its TCRdb copy is limited to in-frame clones, with some not included. The sample yields roughly 150,000 clones, 87% seen once. Separation by sorting yielded CD4+ and CD8+ T cells from PBMCs. This chain links TRBV6-4 with TRBJ2-1; D is ambiguous. The TCR comes from a human donor with alopecia areata. This sample comprised CD8+ T cells sorted from blood, obtained at week 0. The CDR3 loop is CASSEDSYNEQFF. Written as DNA, the CDR3 is TGTGCCAGCAGTGAGGACTCCTACAATGAGCAGTTCTTC.